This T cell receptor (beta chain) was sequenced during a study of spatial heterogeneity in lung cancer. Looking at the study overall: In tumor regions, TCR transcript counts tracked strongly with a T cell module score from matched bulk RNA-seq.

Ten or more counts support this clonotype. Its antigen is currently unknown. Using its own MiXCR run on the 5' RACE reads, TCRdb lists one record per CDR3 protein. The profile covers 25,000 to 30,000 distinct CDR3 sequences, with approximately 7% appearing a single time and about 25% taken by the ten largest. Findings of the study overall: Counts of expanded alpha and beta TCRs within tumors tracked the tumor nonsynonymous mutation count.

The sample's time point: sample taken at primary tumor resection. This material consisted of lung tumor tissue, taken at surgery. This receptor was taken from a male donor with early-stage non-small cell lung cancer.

Here the CDR3 reads CSARLAGGYTGELFF. The CDR3 bases are TGCAGTGCTAGGCTGGCAGGGGGGTACACCGGGGAGCTGTTTTTT. The rearrangement uses TRBV20-1 and TRBJ2-2; weak D call: TRBD1 (7 bases). V was pared by 3 bases and J by 3 bases, with 14 bases between. Looked up from germline, CDR1 is DFQATT and CDR2 is SNEGSKA (reference sequence). The CDR3 contains 15 residues.